This paragraph reports one T cell receptor beta chain. This entry comes from a study of shared T cell receptors in the human thymus. The V gene end was trimmed by 0 bases and the J gene end by 3 bases; junction bases not matched to a gene: 6. Germline CDR1 is MNHEY and CDR2 is SVGAGI. There are 16 residues in the CDR3. TCRdb keeps only in-frame clones here, not all; method: immunoSEQ multiplex PCR. The sample shows 500,000 to 850,000 clones, over 75% of them seen only once. These data also featured in a second study, about human thymus T cells. This second study says: Donor material was obtained from healthy Finnish infants undergoing corrective surgery for congenital heart defects. The study used thymus tissue resected during corrective heart surgery. The authors found apparently biased V and J gene usage in thymic and blood repertoires. Overlap was high between thymic repertoires from unrelated individuals, as reported in related research.

The sequenced material came from thymocytes. The chain recombines TRBV6-5 with TRBJ1-1, with 8 bases that match TRBD1. The TCR comes from a boy under two years old with a congenital heart defect. In DNA, the CDR3 is TGTGCCAGCAGTTACTCGACCCAGGGGGCTTACACTGAAGCTTTCTTT. Translation: CASSYSTQGAYTEAFF.